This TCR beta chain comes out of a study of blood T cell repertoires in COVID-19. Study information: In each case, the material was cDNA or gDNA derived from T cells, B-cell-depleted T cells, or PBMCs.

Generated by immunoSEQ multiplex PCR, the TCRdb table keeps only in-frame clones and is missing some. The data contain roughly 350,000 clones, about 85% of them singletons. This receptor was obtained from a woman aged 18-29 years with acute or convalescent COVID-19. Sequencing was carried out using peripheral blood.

The CDR3 DNA follows: TGTGCCAGCAGCCAAGATTGGTGGACAGCGGGAGTAGCCGAGACCCAGTACTTC. Amino acids: CASSQDWWTAGVAETQYF. This chain links TRBV14 with TRBJ2-5; TRBD2 matches at 8 bases. V lost 0 bases and J lost 5; bases outside the gene matches: 14. CDR3 length: 18 residues. CDR1 and CDR2 (germline): SGHDN, FVKESK.